This TCR beta chain derives from a study of blood T cell repertoires in COVID-19. In the study's own analysis: Reference gene primer amplification gave estimated nucleated cell counts. Libraries were prepared by immunoSEQ multiplex PCR; TCRdb keeps only in-frame clonotypes and omits some of them. D and trimming were read from the DNA, whereas the V and J calls and clone size are those reported in that table. The table has some 90,000 clones, 82% seen once. Germline lookup yields CDR1 LNHNV and CDR2 YYDKDF (reference sequence). V lost 3 bases and J lost 11, with 13 bases in between. The CDR3 consists of 12 residues. This clone showed up just once.

The sample was peripheral blood. This rearrangement joins TRBV15 to TRBJ1-1; D unresolved. The sequence came from a man aged 65-85 years with active or convalescent COVID-19. In DNA form, the CDR3 reads TGTGCCACCAGCAGGGTCCGGGGTCGGGCTTTCTTT. Encoded protein: CATSRVRGRAFF. Supplemented by reference TRBV15 and TRBJ1-1, the full variable domain reads DAMVIQNPRYQVTQFGKPVTLSCSQTLNHNVMYWYQQKSSQAPKLLFHYYDKDFNNEADTPDNFQSRRPNTSFCFLDIRSPGLGDTAMYLCATSRVRGRAFFGQGTRLTVV.